This T cell receptor beta chain originates from a study of shared clonotypes between healthy human individuals. Trimming left V 0 bases short and J 1 base short, with 11 bases between. The germline gives CDR1 KGHSH, CDR2 LQKENI. CDR3 size: 16 residues. Every subset had its genomic DNA shared out evenly among several immunoSEQ plates. Clones were sequenced by immunoSEQ multiplex PCR, and TCRdb holds only the in-frame ones, with some missing. The table has more than 1.2 million clones, approximately 98.5% seen once. The material sequenced was naive CD4+ T cells sorted from blood. Subset here: CD45RA+ positively selected. The chain links TRBV18 to TRBJ2-3, with D maybe TRBD2 (5 bases). The sequence came from a man aged 25 to 40 in good health. CDR3 residues: CASSPPGRRGTDTQYF. The CDR3 nucleotides are TGTGCCAGCTCACCACCGGGCCGGCGGGGCACAGATACGCAGTATTTT.